This TCR beta chain is from a study of vaccination and CD4 T cells after COVID-19. Study as a whole: The study enrolled six male and four female convalescents, two of whom were Hispanic. Post-vaccine specimens were obtained a median roughly 74 days after dose two (range 14 to 241).

The Oncomine TCR Beta short-read assay sequenced DNA from cultured CD4+ T cells. TCRdb re-analysed the PCR reads in MiXCR, keeping a single row per CDR3 protein. The top ten clones hold more than 4% of a sample with more than 15,000 distinct CDR3 sequences, approximately 50% of them seen once. This clonotype appeared a few times. Its antigen remains unknown. Germline V gives CDR1 LGHNA, CDR2 YSLEER. The CDR3 sequence is 16 residues long. Trimming pared 1 base from V and 1 base from J, leaving 13 bases between. Treatment noted: roughly nine-day PBMC culture with coronavirus spike peptide pools or control peptides (ViraFEST assay). Under the ViraFEST approach, antigen-specific T cells were expanded with peptide pools and TCRs subsequently sequenced.

This rearrangement joins TRBV4-3 to TRBJ1-1; D might be TRBD1 (6 bases). Here the sequenced sample was CD4+ T cells from blood, cultured in vitro, taken before SARS-CoV-2 vaccination. The clonotype was recovered from a human donor who had recovered from COVID-19. The CDR3 reads CASSQVGSRGNTEAFF. CDR3 sequence (DNA): TGCGCCAGCAGCCAAGTTGGCAGCAGGGGGAACACTGAAGCTTTCTTT.